The 8 T cell receptor beta chains presented below share a single source sample, sequenced in a study of blood T cell dynamics during melanoma immunotherapy. Assay: immunoSEQ multiplex PCR; the TCRdb copy retains only in-frame clones and omits some. The sample records 3,500 to 5,500 clones, around 76% being singletons. Time point specified: week 3, after first cycle of checkpoint inhibitor. The sample consisted of blood, taken from a patient treated with checkpoint blockade. The receptors come from a human donor with melanoma.

The V gene is TRBV29-1, the J gene TRBJ2-7, with 8 bases aligning to TRBD1. The CDR3 is made up of 12 amino acids. Losses at the gene ends were 4 bases for V and 6 bases for J; bases not matched to a gene: 5. Germline V gene lookup returns CDR1 SQVTM and CDR2 ANQGSEA. This CDR3 reads CSVGGDRPEQYF. As DNA, the CDR3 is TGCAGCGTTGGAGGGGACAGGCCCGAGCAGTACTTC.

This sequence joins TRBV7-2 and TRBJ1-5, with 7 bases aligning to TRBD1. Germline V gene lookup returns CDR1 SGHTA and CDR2 FQGNSA. J was trimmed by 2 bases and V by 2 bases; bases with no gene match: 3. The CDR3 is 15 residues long. The CDR3 is CASSLYQGGNQPQHF. In DNA, the CDR3 is TGTGCCAGCAGCTTATATCAGGGGGGCAATCAGCCCCAGCATTTT.

The V gene is TRBV20-1, the J gene TRBJ2-7; 8 positions agree with TRBD1. This CDR3 has 11 amino acids. Looked up from germline, CDR1 is DFQATT and CDR2 is SNEGSKA (reference sequence). CDR3 amino acids: CSLDRDNEQYF. CDR3 sequence (DNA): TGCAGCCTGGACAGGGACAACGAGCAGTACTTC.

J is TRBJ1-1 and V is TRBV19; 9 bases are a match to TRBD1. This CDR3 is built from 15 residues. Trimming took 5 bases from V and 10 from J; bases not matched to a gene: 14. In germline, CDR1 is LNHDA, CDR2 SQIVND (reference sequence). The CDR3 reads CASSPGTGPGVRAFF. The CDR3 DNA reads TGTGCCAGTAGTCCCGGGACAGGGCCGGGCGTTAGAGCTTTCTTT.

The V and J genes are TRBV10-3 and TRBJ2-3, with D tentatively TRBD1 (6 bases). CDR1 is ENHRY and CDR2 is SYGVKD in the germline V gene. CDR3 length: 14 amino acids. Trimming pared 5 bases from V and 2 bases from J, leaving 11 bases between. The CDR3 DNA reads TGTGCCATCAGTTCCCCAGGGGACACAGATACGCAGTATTTT. Protein sequence: CAISSPGDTDTQYF.

The chain has TRBV7-2 and TRBJ1-5, with TRBD1 matching 7 bases. Looked up from germline, CDR1 is SGHTA and CDR2 is FQGNSA. This CDR3 contains 15 residues. V lost 5 bases and J lost 6; bases outside the gene matches: 10. CDR3 amino acids: CASSPGARDSQPQHF. CDR3 DNA: TGTGCCAGCAGCCCAGGGGCCAGGGACAGTCAGCCCCAGCATTTT.

With respect to this clone: Additional DNA sequences in this sample encode the identical CDR3. The V gene is TRBV9, the J gene TRBJ2-5; D possibly matches TRBD1 or TRBD2 (6 bases each). The germline V gene encodes CDR1 SGDLS and CDR2 YYNGEE. CDR3 length equals 14 residues. V shed 3 bases and J shed 1 base, with 10 bases lying between them. The CDR3 reads CASSGGAVQETQYF. The CDR3 DNA is TGTGCCAGCAGCGGGGGGGCGGTCCAAGAGACCCAGTACTTC.

In this sample, this clone turned up a few times. The chain is built from TRBV7-9 and TRBJ2-5; tentatively, D is TRBD2 (5 bases). Germline V gene sequence: CDR1 SEHNR, CDR2 FQNEAQ (reference sequence). The CDR3 has 13 amino acids. V was shortened by 5 bases and J by 3 bases, with 10 bases between the two germline ends. CDR3 in amino acids: CASSPDSKETQYF. DNA of the CDR3: TGTGCCAGCAGCCCGGACTCAAAAGAGACCCAGTACTTC.